Below, 18 T cell receptor beta chains from the same sample are listed, as sequenced in a study of control samples from healthy donors and cancer patients. Profiling relied on immunoSEQ multiplex PCR, and the TCRdb table lists in-frame clones only, not all of them. In the table there are 150,000 or so clones, around 90% of which are singletons. The sequencing sample was made of blood. Every receptor here comes from a man in his forties in good health.

The chain is built from TRBV6-5 and TRBJ2-2; D remains ambiguous. Germline CDR1 reads MNHEY; CDR2 reads SVGAGI. This CDR3 spans 15 amino acids. V was clipped by 6 bases and J by 4 bases, with 15 bases between them. Here the CDR3 DNA reads TGTGCCAGCAGCCAAGGCATCGAGGTCACCGGGGAGCTGTTTTTT. Encoded protein: CASSQGIEVTGELFF.

The chain combines TRBV5-1 with TRBJ2-2, with D possibly matching TRBD1 (6 bases). Trimming left V 4 bases short and J 4 bases short, with 17 bases between. The V gene's germline CDR1 is SGHRS and CDR2 YFSETQ. This CDR3 comprises 16 residues. For the CDR3, the DNA is TGCGCCAGCAGCACAGGACAGAGTATGGCCACCGGGGAGCTGTTTTTT. Its protein product is CASSTGQSMATGELFF.

The V and J genes are TRBV11-2 and TRBJ2-5; either TRBD1 or TRBD2 may supply D (5 bases each). V shed 5 bases and J shed 2 bases, with 15 bases lying between them. CDR1 is SGHAT, CDR2 FQNNGV, per germline. The CDR3 is made up of 15 amino acids. The CDR3 sequence is CASSTGTRPQETQYF. The CDR3 nucleotides read TGTGCCAGCAGCACCGGGACCAGGCCTCAAGAGACCCAGTACTTC. Supplemented by reference TRBV11-2 and TRBJ2-5, the full variable domain reads EAGVAQSPRYKIIEKRQSVAFWCNPISGHATLYWYQQILGQGPKLLIQFQNNGVVDDSQLPKDRFSAERLKGVDSTLKIQPAKLEDSAVYLCASSTGTRPQETQYFGPGTRLLVL.

This chain links TRBV5-6 with TRBJ1-2; 9 bases match TRBD1. The CDR3 consists of 15 residues. Losses at the gene ends were 5 bases for V and 2 bases for J; bases not matched to a gene: 7. The germline V gene encodes CDR1 SGHDT and CDR2 YYEEEE. The CDR3 region is CASSPGQGTNYGYTF. As DNA, the CDR3 is TGTGCCAGCAGTCCGGGACAGGGCACCAACTATGGCTACACCTTC.

This clone came up a few times. This rearrangement joins TRBV28 to TRBJ2-5; D remains unclear. The germline V gene encodes CDR1 MDHEN and CDR2 SYDVKM. This CDR3 has 13 residues. Trimming stripped 3 bases from V and 5 bases from J, with 10 bases between. The CDR3, as DNA: TGTGCCAGCAGTTTGAGGACGCGGGAGACCCAGTACTTC. Amino acids: CASSLRTRETQYF.

This chain uses TRBV7-9 with TRBJ1-1, with D unclear. The CDR3 has 14 residues. The germline gives CDR1 SEHNR, CDR2 FQNEAQ (reference sequence). The ends were cut back, 6 bases at V and 0 bases at J, with 11 bases in the middle. The CDR3 here is CASSRWEMNTEAFF. CDR3 DNA: TGTGCCAGCAGTCGTTGGGAGATGAACACTGAAGCTTTCTTT.

The rearrangement links TRBV19 to TRBJ1-5, with 8 bases matching TRBD1. The germline gives CDR1 LNHDA, CDR2 SQIVND (reference sequence). This CDR3 is 20 amino acids long. The V and J ends lost 8 bases and 0 bases, in that order; junction bases with no gene match: 21. The CDR3 region has the DNA TGTGCCAGTCAGAACGAGGGATCCGGGACAGGACTTTATAGCAATCAGCCCCAGCATTTT. Its translation is CASQNEGSGTGLYSNQPQHF.

The chain combines TRBV6-5 with TRBJ1-5; D remains ambiguous. The CDR3 runs 15 residues. In germline, CDR1 is MNHEY, CDR2 SVGAGI. Trimming took 2 bases from V and 1 from J, leaving 9 bases between them. This CDR3 reads CASSYGKGSNQPQHF. The DNA of the CDR3 is TGTGCCAGCAGTTACGGGAAAGGAAGCAATCAGCCCCAGCATTTT.

This clone was counted between two and nine times. V is TRBV12-5 and J is TRBJ1-2; D call uncertain. The CDR3 sequence is 12 residues long. Germline V gene lookup returns CDR1 LGHNT and CDR2 FRNRAP. The germline V and J ends were trimmed by 0 bases and 1 base, with 0 bases remaining between them. For the CDR3, the DNA is TGTGCTAGTGGTTTGGTTAACTATGGCTACACCTTC. It translates to CASGLVNYGYTF.

The chain has TRBV19 and TRBJ2-1, with D uncertain. CDR3 length equals 14 residues. Germline-derived CDR1 and CDR2 are LNHDA and SQIVND (reference sequence). Trimming pared 7 bases from V and 0 bases from J, leaving 10 bases between. The CDR3 here is CASNKQSSYNEQFF. The CDR3 DNA follows: TGTGCCAGTAATAAGCAAAGCTCCTACAATGAGCAGTTCTTC.

The CDR3 loop reads CASSPGILEGGQETQYF. The CDR3 DNA follows: TGTGCCAGCAGTCCCGGCATACTGGAGGGGGGTCAAGAGACCCAGTACTTC. The gene calls are TRBV11-2 and TRBJ2-5; D might be TRBD1 or TRBD2, each matching 6 bases. Germline CDR1 reads SGHAT; CDR2 reads FQNNGV. The CDR3 is 17 amino acids. V shed 6 bases and J shed 2 bases, with 22 bases lying between them.

The chain employs TRBV2 and TRBJ1-2; D may be TRBD1 (6 bases). V was shortened by 10 bases and J by 6 bases, with 15 bases between the two germline ends. This CDR3 has 12 residues. Germline V gives CDR1 SNHLY, CDR2 FYNNEI. This chain's CDR3 is CATYHREHGYTF. In nucleotides, the CDR3 is TGTGCCACCTATCACAGGGAACATGGCTACACCTTC.

The chain has TRBV12-3 or TRBV12-4 and TRBJ1-6, with D possibly matching TRBD1 (5 bases). The CDR3 has 13 amino acids. The V gene lost 10 bases and the J gene lost 3 bases, with 10 bases spanning the gap. This CDR3 is CATGQGYNSPLHF. CDR3 DNA sequence: TGTGCCACTGGGCAGGGCTATAATTCACCCCTCCACTTT.

The chain combines TRBV7-3 with TRBJ2-2; D is possibly TRBD1 (5 bases). The CDR3 spans 16 residues. V was clipped by 5 bases and J by 4 bases, with 17 bases between them. Germline values: CDR1 SGHTA, CDR2 FQGTGA. CDR3 in DNA: TGTGCCAGCAGCCCGCAGGGCAGCCTAATCACCGGGGAGCTGTTTTTT. Residues: CASSPQGSLITGELFF.

This clone was observed once. This chain connects TRBV10-2 to TRBJ2-7; no reliable D call. With 3 bases removed from V and 2 bases from J, the gap between germline ends came to 8 bases. Per the germline V gene, CDR1 is WSHSY and CDR2 is SAAADI. This CDR3 has 13 residues. The CDR3 here is CASSDLVTYEQYF. In DNA form, the CDR3 reads TGCGCCAGCAGTGACCTCGTGACCTACGAGCAGTACTTC.

The genes are TRBV6-5 and TRBJ2-2; 7 positions match TRBD1. The trim removed 8 bases at V and 5 bases at J, leaving 8 bases unmatched. Looked up from germline, CDR1 is MNHEY and CDR2 is SVGAGI. CDR3 length: 14 residues. The CDR3 here is CASRGRGSTGELFF. The CDR3 DNA reads as TGTGCCAGCCGAGGCAGGGGGTCTACCGGGGAGCTGTTTTTT.

V gene TRBV2 combines with J gene TRBJ2-1; TRBD2 is a possible D gene (7 bases). The V gene's germline CDR1 is SNHLY and CDR2 FYNNEI. The CDR3 length is 15 residues. Deletions cut 6 bases from V and 10 bases from J, with 22 bases between. The chain's CDR3 is CASSRGAQRGWEQFF. The CDR3 region has the DNA TGTGCCAGCAGCCGGGGGGCGCAGAGGGGTTGGGAGCAGTTCTTC.

V gene TRBV19 combines with J gene TRBJ2-1, with D perhaps given as TRBD1 or TRBD2 (7 bases each). V lost 4 bases to trimming and J lost 7 bases, with 23 bases between them. Looked up from germline, CDR1 is LNHDA and CDR2 is SQIVND (reference sequence). The CDR3 is 17 amino acids. DNA for the CDR3: TGTGCCAGTAGTAAACTTAAGGTGGCAGGGGGGGGGAATGAGCAGTTCTTC. Protein: CASSKLKVAGGGNEQFF.